The 2 T cell receptor beta chains presented below share a single source sample, sequenced in a study of blood T cell repertoires in COVID-19. The method was immunoSEQ multiplex PCR; TCRdb's version includes in-frame clones alone and lacks a portion of them. The repertoire holds 200,000 to 250,000 clones, with approximately 80% as singletons. The sample was peripheral blood. The source is a woman of 80 years or more with active or convalescent COVID-19.

This clone was seen once. This chain connects TRBV7-2 to TRBJ2-7, with a weak D call TRBD1 (5 bases). The V end lost 2 bases, the J end lost 2 bases, and 16 bases lay between the germline ends. The CDR3 runs 16 residues. Germline V gene lookup returns CDR1 SGHTA and CDR2 FQGNSA. The CDR3 DNA sequence: TGTGCCAGCAGCTTATACCCAGGGCCAAGAACCTACGAGCAGTACTTC. It translates to CASSLYPGPRTYEQYF.

This chain links TRBV4-1 with TRBJ1-6, with a possible D match to TRBD1 (6 bases). CDR1 is MGHRA, CDR2 YSYEKL, per germline. Trimming took off 2 bases at V and 0 bases at J, with 11 bases between the two ends. This CDR3 comprises 17 residues. In DNA, the CDR3 is TGCGCCAGCAGCCAATACGGACAGAGCTCCTATAATTCACCCCTCCACTTT. It specifies CASSQYGQSSYNSPLHF.